The clone carrying this TCR beta chain was recorded a few times. Its antigen remains unidentified. The data belong to a study of cytomegalovirus exposure and HLA in healthy donors. This CDR3 has 17 amino acids. The V and J ends lost 3 bases and 1 base respectively, with 18 bases between them. Germline V lookup: CDR1 MGHRA, CDR2 YSYEKL. The study ran its PCR with 60 Vbeta and 13 Jbeta primers. Here immunoSEQ multiplex PCR was the method, and the copy in TCRdb shows in-frame clones only, minus some. This table holds about 110,000 clones, 65% to 90% found once. Findings and limits, study-wide: Earlier results showed most TCR beta V segments being productive about 87% or about 30% of the time. The authors enumerated around 150 TCR beta chains as linked to cytomegalovirus. Most CMV-associated TCR beta chains appeared HLA-restricted in a later analysis.

Sequenced input: PBMCs. The TCR comes from a woman aged 30 to 39 in good health and CMV-seronegative. V usage is TRBV4-1 and J usage is TRBJ1-1, with TRBD1 as a possible D gene (5 bases). CDR3 amino acids: CASSQALGRRGNTEAFF. The CDR3 nucleotides are TGCGCCAGCAGCCAGGCTCTGGGGCGACGAGGGAACACTGAAGCTTTCTTT.